A single sample is the source of the 25 T cell receptor beta chains below, sequenced in a study of glioma-infiltrating T cells. The iRepertoire nested amplicon-rescue multiplex PCR amplified TCR alpha and beta CDR3s from RNA. TCRdb redid the calling of the multiplex PCR reads with MiXCR, one entry per CDR3 protein. This sample carries approximately 190,000 distinct CDR3 sequences, approximately 30% of them seen once, and the ten largest clones take around 20%. Material for sequencing was glioma tissue, nonneoplastic brain tissue, or PBMCs (not recorded which). The origin of the receptors is a human donor with low-grade glioma or glioblastoma, undergoing nonglioma brain surgery, or in good health (not recorded which).

This clonotype was seen ten or more times. The chain is built from TRBV6-1 and TRBJ1-1; D is possibly TRBD1 (5 bases). Germline lookup yields CDR1 MNHNS and CDR2 SASEGT. This CDR3 contains 15 residues. Deletions cut 6 bases from V and 3 bases from J, with 17 bases between. This chain's CDR3 is CASRPTTDSHTEAFF. The CDR3 DNA follows: TGTGCCAGCAGGCCAACCACCGACAGTCACACTGAAGCTTTCTTT.

This clonotype was detected only a few times. J is TRBJ2-5 and V is TRBV5-1, with D uncertain. V was shortened by 7 bases and J by 2 bases, with 18 bases between the two germline ends. From germline, CDR1 is SGHRS and CDR2 YFSETQ. This CDR3 spans 15 amino acids. CDR3 DNA sequence: TGCGCCAGCTGTATAACCACAACTAAACAAGAGACCCAGTACTTC. Encoded protein: CASCITTTKQETQYF.

This sequence joins TRBV18 and TRBJ2-7; 7 positions agree with TRBD1. Germline trimming cut 2 bases from V and 6 bases from J; bases unmatched to any gene: 4. In germline, CDR1 is KGHSH, CDR2 LQKENI. The CDR3 totals 13 residues. CDR3 sequence (DNA): TGTGCCAGCTCACCAGAGAGACAGGGCGAGCAGTACTTC. It specifies CASSPERQGEQYF.

On this clonotype itself: It may be a read error: a sequence one base away is much more abundant. This chain uses TRBV7-6 with TRBJ2-3; 8 positions match TRBD2. The CDR3 extends over 18 amino acids. The V gene end was trimmed by 5 bases and the J gene end by 1 base; junction bases not matched to a gene: 14. Germline V gene sequence: CDR1 SGHVS, CDR2 FNYEAQ. The CDR3 DNA reads as TGTGCCAGCAGCCCCATCACGGTAGCGGGGCCAGGCACAGATACGCAGTATTTT. As protein: CASSPITVAGPGTDTQYF. Using reference TRBV7-6 and TRBJ2-3 for the parts outside the CDR3, the full variable domain is GAGVSQSPRYKVTKRGQDVALRCDPISGHVSLYWYRQALGQGPEFLTYFNYEAQQDKSGLPNDRFSAERPEGSISTLTIQRTEQRDSAMYRCASSPITVAGPGTDTQYFGPGTRLTVL.

This clonotype was counted ten times or more. The gene calls are TRBV2 and TRBJ1-5; TRBD1 agrees at 9 bases. J was trimmed by 7 bases and V by 7 bases; bases with no gene match: 5. Germline V gene data show CDR1 as SNHLY and CDR2 as FYNNEI. This CDR3 has 13 amino acids. CDR3 sequence (DNA): TGTGCCAGCAAGCCGACAGGGGGGCAGCCCCAGCATTTT. This encodes CASKPTGGQPQHF.

This clonotype appeared many times. The genes are TRBV25-1 and TRBJ2-1; 11 bases are shared with TRBD2. Germline-derived CDR1 and CDR2 are MGHDK and SYGVNS. Trimming cost V 5 bases and J 4 bases; bases outside gene matches: 7. CDR3 length: 16 amino acids. CDR3 sequence reads: CASSPRGTSGYNEQFF. As DNA, the CDR3 is TGTGCCAGCAGTCCTCGCGGGACTAGCGGATACAATGAGCAGTTCTTC.

V usage is TRBV4-2 and J usage is TRBJ1-2, with D possibly TRBD1 on 5 matching bases. The germline CDR1 and CDR2 sequences are LGHNA and YNFKEQ. V was shortened by 6 bases and J by 8 bases, with 28 bases between the two germline ends. The CDR3 is 17 amino acids. The CDR3 protein is CASRPTSEGAGVKGYTF. The DNA for the CDR3 is TGTGCCAGCAGACCAACCTCTGAGGGAGCGGGGGTAAAGGGCTACACCTTC.

This chain joins TRBV7-9 and TRBJ2-7; TRBD1 matches at 9 bases. Germline V gene data show CDR1 as SEHNR and CDR2 as FQNEAQ (reference sequence). The V and J ends lost 5 bases and 4 bases, in that order; junction bases with no gene match: 12. The CDR3 length is 16 residues. For the CDR3, the DNA is TGTGCCAGCAGCCTCCCGCCGGGACAGGGAGGGTACGAGCAGTACTTC. Translation: CASSLPPGQGGYEQYF.

This clonotype occurred many times. The chain carries TRBV6-1 and TRBJ1-2; TRBD1 matches at 7 bases. This CDR3 contains 13 residues. V lost 6 bases and J lost 4; bases outside the gene matches: 5. The germline V gene encodes CDR1 MNHNS and CDR2 SASEGT. CDR3 protein: CASSPAGGYGYTF. Here the CDR3 DNA reads TGTGCCAGCAGCCCCGCAGGGGGCTATGGCTACACCTTC.

CDR3 residues: CASSATLQETQYF. Written as DNA, the CDR3 is TGTGCCAGCAGCGCAACATTGCAGGAGACCCAGTACTTC. This rearrangement joins TRBV12-3 or TRBV12-4 to TRBJ2-5; D call uncertain. Trimming removed 6 bases from V and 5 bases from J, with 13 bases in between. The CDR3 extends over 13 amino acids.

As for this clonotype: Since the CDR3 does not end with the conserved phenylalanine or tryptophan, this likely comes from a read error. The chain couples TRBV14 to TRBJ2-1, with 14 bases fitting TRBD2. This CDR3 contains 16 residues. Germline-derived CDR1 and CDR2 are SGHDN and FVKESK. V lost 3 bases to trimming and J lost 9 bases; unmatched junction nucleotides: 7. The CDR3 loop reads CASSQGLAGVEFEQFL. CDR3 in DNA: TGTGCCAGCAGCCAGGGACTAGCGGGAGTGGAGTTTGAGCAGTTCCTC.

The gene calls are TRBV27 and TRBJ2-3; D is unclear. V lost 6 bases and J 11 bases, leaving 12 bases between the germline ends. Germline V gene data show CDR1 as MNHEY and CDR2 as SMNVEV (reference sequence). The CDR3 consists of 11 residues. Written as DNA, the CDR3 is TGTGCCAGCAGAGATTTCGACGAGCAGTATTTT. This sequence encodes CASRDFDEQYF.

This clonotype was seen only a few times. The genes are TRBV12-3 or TRBV12-4 and TRBJ1-4; 7 bases map to TRBD1. The CDR3 has 16 residues. V shed 2 bases, J shed 2 bases, and the junction held 5 bases outside the gene matches. CDR3 in DNA: TGTGCCAGCAGTTTACCGACAGGGCCCACTAATGAAAAACTGTTTTTT. Translation: CASSLPTGPTNEKLFF.

The J gene is TRBJ1-4, the V gene TRBV12-3 or TRBV12-4; 7 positions agree with TRBD1. With V trimmed by 8 bases and J by 4 bases, 1 base remained unmatched. The CDR3 contains 12 residues. For the CDR3, the DNA is TGTGCCAGCGGGACAGTTAATGAAAAACTGTTTTTT. This encodes CASGTVNEKLFF.

With regard to this clonotype: This could be a read error, since a much larger clone is one nucleotide away. The chain is built from TRBV12-3 or TRBV12-4 and TRBJ1-5, with D tentatively TRBD1 (5 bases). CDR3 length: 15 amino acids. Trimming took off 6 bases at V and 0 bases at J, with 12 bases between the two ends. CDR3 amino acids: CASRRQTASNQPQHF. The CDR3 DNA reads as TGTGCCAGCAGACGTCAGACAGCTAGCAATCAGCCCCAGCATTTT.

The J gene is TRBJ2-7, the V gene TRBV7-2, with TRBD2 matching over 11 bases. CDR1 SGHTA and CDR2 FQGNSA come from the germline V gene. V lost 5 bases to trimming and J lost 2 bases; unmatched junction nucleotides: 2. This CDR3 has 14 amino acids. CDR3 nucleotide sequence: TGTGCCAGCAGCCAGACTAGCGGGACCTACGAGCAGTACTTC. Translated, it gives CASSQTSGTYEQYF.

The chain uses TRBV7-9 and TRBJ2-1; the D gene is possibly TRBD2 (6 bases). Looked up from germline, CDR1 is SEHNR and CDR2 is FQNEAQ (reference sequence). The CDR3 spans 15 residues. The V end was cut by 0 bases, the J end by 10 bases, with 16 bases between. CDR3 DNA sequence: TGTGCCAGCAGCTTAGCCGGGACTCCAAAGGGAGAGCAGTTCTTC. Protein: CASSLAGTPKGEQFF.

This clonotype showed up many times. The chain recombines TRBV10-3 with TRBJ2-3; D is uncertain. The V end lost 0 bases, the J end lost 2 bases, and 6 bases lay between the germline ends. Germline CDR1 reads ENHRY; CDR2 reads SYGVKD. The CDR3 totals 14 residues. The CDR3 region is CAISESGDTDTQYF. The CDR3 DNA sequence: TGTGCCATCAGTGAGTCTGGGGACACAGATACGCAGTATTTT.

Many counts were recorded for this clonotype. The rearrangement uses TRBV7-3 and TRBJ1-1, with D perhaps matching TRBD1 (5 bases). The CDR3 contains 16 residues. Trimming left V 5 bases short and J 1 base short, with 17 bases between. CDR1 and CDR2 (germline): SGHTA, FQGTGA. The CDR3 DNA is TGTGCCAGCAGCCGAGATCCCGGGGCAGGGAACACTGAAGCTTTCTTT. Amino acid sequence: CASSRDPGAGNTEAFF. The variable domain in full, with the rest retrieved from reference TRBV7-3 and TRBJ1-1, is GAGVSQTPSNKVTEKGKYVELRCDPISGHTALYWYRQSLGQGPEFLIYFQGTGAADDSGLPNDRFFAVRPEGSVSTLKIQRTERGDSAVYLCASSRDPGAGNTEAFFGQGTRLTVV.

This clonotype was recorded many times. The CDR3 bases are TGTGCCAGCAGCCAACGGACTAGTCTCGCCGGGGAGCTGTTTTTT. It encodes CASSQRTSLAGELFF. The chain couples TRBV3-1 to TRBJ2-2, with 7 bases matching TRBD2. Germline lookup yields CDR1 LGHDT and CDR2 YNNKEL (reference sequence). CDR3 length: 15 amino acids. Trimming cost V 2 bases and J 6 bases; bases outside gene matches: 6. The full variable domain, with the rest looked up from reference TRBV3-1 and TRBJ2-2, is DTAVSQTPKYLVTQMGNDKSIKCEQNLGHDTMYWYKQDSKKFLKIMFSYNNKELIINETVPNRFSPKSPDKAHLNLHINSLELGDSAVYFCASSQRTSLAGELFFGEGSRLTVL.

This clonotype was counted at least ten times. This sequence joins TRBV12-3 or TRBV12-4 and TRBJ2-3; D gene ambiguous. The CDR3 extends over 14 amino acids. Trimming cost V 3 bases and J 3 bases, with 10 bases left between them. The CDR3 nucleotides are TGTGCCAGCAGTTTTGGTCCGTCAACAGATACGCAGTATTTT. Translation gives CASSFGPSTDTQYF.

J is TRBJ2-5 and V is TRBV29-1; a weak D match, TRBD1 (5 bases). V was pared by 0 bases and J by 4 bases, with 15 bases between. Germline CDR1 is SQVTM and CDR2 is ANQGSEA. The CDR3 covers 15 residues. DNA for the CDR3: TGCAGCGTTGAAGATTCCGGCAGGGCTGGAGAGACCCAGTACTTC. This codes for CSVEDSGRAGETQYF.

The chain employs TRBV3-1 and TRBJ2-1, with TRBD1 matching over 7 bases. The V and J ends lost 3 bases and 7 bases, in that order; junction bases with no gene match: 6. This CDR3 is 14 amino acids long. Per the germline V gene, CDR1 is LGHDT and CDR2 is YNNKEL (reference sequence). The CDR3 protein is CASSHLLQGNEQFF. The CDR3 region has the DNA TGTGCCAGCAGCCACCTCTTACAGGGGAATGAGCAGTTCTTC.

This clonotype was seen ten or more times. This chain links TRBV7-2 with TRBJ2-3; D ambiguous. Germline V gives CDR1 SGHTA, CDR2 FQGNSA. Trimming shortened V by 3 bases and J by 6 bases, and 10 bases separated the two germline ends. The CDR3 totals 13 residues. The CDR3 nucleotides are TGTGCCAGCAGCTTTCGGCGGCCGGATACGCAGTATTTT. It specifies CASSFRRPDTQYF.

There are many counts of this clonotype. This chain links TRBV28 with TRBJ2-7; D is unresolved. The germline V and J ends were trimmed by 5 bases and 2 bases, with 19 bases remaining between them. The CDR3 sequence is 16 residues long. The V gene's germline CDR1 is MDHEN and CDR2 SYDVKM. The CDR3 DNA sequence: TGTGCCAGCAGTCCCCGGGCCTTCACCCACACCTACGAGCAGTACTTC. Its translation is CASSPRAFTHTYEQYF.